This TCR beta chain was found in a study of technical replicates of blood from several donors. Clones were sequenced by immunoSEQ multiplex PCR, and TCRdb holds only the in-frame ones, with some missing. The table records tens of thousands of clones, 95% of them present only once. Trimming stripped 0 bases from V and 11 bases from J, with 16 bases between. Looked up from germline, CDR1 is GTSNPN and CDR2 is SVGIG (reference sequence). The CDR3 is 14 residues long. The chain has TRBV30 and TRBJ1-4; possible D gene TRBD1, 6 bases. This sequence was found in a human donor in good health. Sequencing used T cells isolated from PBMCs. CDR3 DNA sequence: TGTGCCTGGAGTGTACCGTCAGGGGTCGGTAAACTGTTTTTT. It codes for CAWSVPSGVGKLFF. Supplemented by reference TRBV30 and TRBJ1-4, the full variable domain reads SQTIHQWPATLVQPVGSPLSLECTVEGTSNPNLYWYRQAAGRGLQLLFYSVGIGQISSEVPQNLSASRPQDRQFILSSKKLLLSDSGFYLCAWSVPSGVGKLFFGSGTQLSVL.